This T cell receptor beta chain was profiled in a study of T cells in Graves' hyperthyroidism and ophthalmopathy. Study background: Pretreatment peripheral blood was obtained at initial diagnosis. Notes on the study in general: Most expanded thyroid clonotypes above 0.001 also appeared in blood.

A Clinical Activity Score of at least 3, a NOSPECS grade of at least 4 and a duration under 3 months were recorded in the ophthalmopathy patients. The source of the PBMCs was over 8.5 ml of fresh peripheral blood. This clonotype was picked up many times. Its antigen is still unknown. TCR beta CDR3 regions were amplified from RNA. First-round RT-PCR of the TCR CDR3 relied on the HTBI primer set. In TCRdb, the multiplex PCR reads were re-called with MiXCR into one record per CDR3 protein. The sample has 640,000 or so distinct CDR3 sequences; roughly 14% are singletons. The CDR3 contains 13 residues. V was shortened by 5 bases and J by 5 bases, with 11 bases between the two germline ends. CDR1 and CDR2 from the germline V gene are SGHRS and YFSETQ.

The sample consisted of blood. The TCR comes from a woman in her forties with Graves' ophthalmopathy. The chain links TRBV5-1 to TRBJ1-5; a weak D match, TRBD1 (6 bases). Written as DNA, the CDR3 is TGCGCCAGCAGGGGGGGCTGGGATCAGCCCCAGCATTTT. Its translation is CASRGGWDQPQHF.